These 20 T cell receptor beta chains were all obtained from the same sample, sequenced in a study of blood T cell repertoires in COVID-19 (TCRdb year 2020). Library preparation used the immunoSEQ multiplex PCR assay. TCRdb retrieved this table from immuneACCESS and kept in-frame rearrangements only. Not all clones are present; in checked studies, unresolved V genes account for under half, and no reason is known for the remainder. Here the sample has approximately 160,000 clones; 80% to 90% occur a single time. The ten largest clones represent 6.5% to 9% of the sample. Specimen: peripheral blood. Receptors were obtained from a woman aged 50 to 60 in a cohort sampled during active or convalescent COVID-19.

The chain uses TRBV5-1 and TRBJ2-2, with D possibly matching TRBD1 (7 bases). Between the trimmed V and J ends, which lost 4 bases and 4 bases, there was a span of 14 bases. Germline V gene lookup returns CDR1 SGHRS and CDR2 YFSETQ. There are 15 residues in the CDR3. CDR3 protein: CASSRIQGGTGELFF. CDR3 sequence (DNA): TGCGCCAGCAGCCGGATCCAGGGGGGCACCGGGGAGCTGTTTTTT.

The rearrangement links TRBV25-1 to TRBJ1-3, with TRBD1 identical over 9 bases. The J segment lost 5 bases and the V segment lost 1 base, leaving 9 bases of the junction unmatched. Germline CDR1 MGHDK, CDR2 SYGVNS. CDR3 length: 17 residues. CDR3: CASSESHGTGRRNTIYF. Written as DNA, the CDR3 is TGTGCCAGCAGTGAATCCCACGGGACAGGGAGGAGAAACACCATATATTTT.

This rearrangement joins TRBV7-8 to TRBJ1-4; 8 nucleotides align to TRBD1. Germline trimming cut 2 bases from V and 7 bases from J; bases unmatched to any gene: 18. The length of the CDR3 is 19 residues. From germline, CDR1 is SGHVS and CDR2 FQNEAQ. CDR3 nucleotide sequence: TGTGCCAGCAGCTTACCCCAAGGACAGGGTCAGCGTGGCGGTGAAAAACTGTTTTTT. As protein: CASSLPQGQGQRGGEKLFF.

This clone has more than one count but fewer than ten. The chain couples TRBV2 to TRBJ1-2; 9 nucleotides match TRBD1. The CDR3 covers 14 residues. Trimming at V came to 6 bases and at J to 2 bases, leaving 4 bases not matched to a gene. Germline assignment: CDR1 SNHLY and CDR2 FYNNEI. CDR3 coding DNA: TGTGCCAGCAGCGAACAGGGGGCAAACTATGGCTACACCTTC. It translates to CASSEQGANYGYTF. Complete variable domain (other parts from reference TRBV2 and TRBJ1-2): EPEVTQTPSHQVTQMGQEVILRCVPISNHLYFYWYRQILGQKVEFLVSFYNNEISEKSEIFDDQFSVERPDGSNFTLKIRSTKLEDSAMYFCASSEQGANYGYTFGSGTRLTVV.

This chain links TRBV27 with TRBJ2-1; 11 bases match TRBD2. The CDR3 totals 17 residues. J was trimmed by 6 bases and V by 2 bases; bases with no gene match: 9. Germline assignment: CDR1 MNHEY and CDR2 SMNVEV (reference sequence). CDR3 in DNA: TGTGCCAGCAGTTTAGTCGTAGTAGCGGGGGGGCGCAATGAGCAGTTCTTC. It yields the protein CASSLVVVAGGRNEQFF.

The rearrangement links TRBV5-1 to TRBJ2-3, with 13 bases matching TRBD2. Germline assignment: CDR1 SGHRS and CDR2 YFSETQ. The CDR3 extends over 16 amino acids. V shed 5 bases and J 0 bases; nucleotides not matched to a gene: 3. CDR3 amino acids: CASRWTSGGSTDTQYF. CDR3 bases: TGCGCCAGCAGGTGGACTAGCGGGGGTAGCACAGATACGCAGTATTTT.

The chain carries TRBV9 and TRBJ1-4; 8 bases are a match to TRBD1. Germline V lookup: CDR1 SGDLS, CDR2 YYNGEE. The CDR3 totals 15 residues. Germline trimming cut 3 bases from V and 0 bases from J; bases unmatched to any gene: 1. The CDR3 is CASSDRGSTNEKLFF. CDR3 in DNA: TGTGCCAGCAGCGACAGGGGGTCAACTAATGAAAAACTGTTTTTT.

The chain carries TRBV6-5 and TRBJ2-7; D gene unclear. This CDR3 has 16 amino acids. V lost 0 bases, J lost 0 bases, and 12 bases lay in between. Per the germline V gene, CDR1 is MNHEY and CDR2 is SVGAGI. DNA of the CDR3: TGTGCCAGCAGTTACTCGTTTGCCTCGAGCTCCTACGAGCAGTACTTC. Amino acids: CASSYSFASSSYEQYF.

This clone has only a few counts. The chain recombines TRBV3-1 (or the pseudogene TRBV3-2) with TRBJ1-2, with D tentatively TRBD1 (5 bases). V shed 1 base and J shed 8 bases, with 14 bases lying between them. There are 14 residues in the CDR3. CDR1 LGHDT and CDR2 YNNKEL come from the germline V gene (reference sequence). CDR3 bases: TGTGCCAGCAGCCAAGCGGGCAGGGTGGACGGCTACACCTTC. Encoded protein: CASSQAGRVDGYTF.

This chain uses TRBV5-6 with TRBJ2-7; TRBD1 matches at 7 bases. CDR1 and CDR2 (germline): SGHDT, YYEEEE. The CDR3 covers 13 residues. The J segment lost 5 bases and the V segment lost 3 bases, leaving 5 bases of the junction unmatched. The CDR3 here is CASSSQGRDEQYF. CDR3 DNA: TGTGCCAGCAGCTCACAGGGGCGGGACGAGCAGTACTTC.

This chain connects TRBV7-9 to TRBJ1-1, with D perhaps TRBD1 (6 bases). CDR1 and CDR2 (germline): SEHNR, FQNEAQ (reference sequence). Trimming stripped 5 bases from V and 1 base from J, with 11 bases between. This CDR3 has 14 residues. CDR3 sequence reads: CASSPQGPNTEAFF. The CDR3 DNA sequence: TGTGCCAGCAGCCCACAGGGCCCGAACACTGAAGCTTTCTTT.

This clone appeared once. The gene calls are TRBV30 and TRBJ1-6, with D possibly matching TRBD1 (5 bases). Trimming stripped 6 bases from V and 2 bases from J, with 17 bases between. The CDR3 extends over 16 amino acids. CDR1 is GTSNPN and CDR2 is SVGIG in the germline V gene (reference sequence). The CDR3 coding sequence is TGTGCCTGCCCTGGGGCGGGACGGGCCTATAATTCACCCCTCCACTTT. The encoded protein is CACPGAGRAYNSPLHF.

This rearrangement joins TRBV6-2 or TRBV6-3 to TRBJ2-7, with 10 bases aligning to TRBD1. Unmatched junction bases numbered 11, after V lost 5 bases and J lost 4 bases. The CDR3 is 16 residues long. CDR1 and CDR2 (germline): MNHEY, SVGEGT. The CDR3: CASSRIPGQGSYEQYF. CDR3 sequence (DNA): TGTGCCAGCAGTCGAATTCCGGGACAGGGGAGTTACGAGCAGTACTTC.

This chain links TRBV7-3 with TRBJ2-3, with D possibly TRBD2 on 6 matching bases. The CDR3 covers 14 residues. The V end lost 3 bases, the J end lost 2 bases, and 9 bases lay between the germline ends. The germline CDR1 and CDR2 sequences are SGHTA and FQGTGA. CDR3 loop: CASSFSGDTDTQYF. In nucleotides, the CDR3 is TGTGCCAGCAGCTTTAGCGGCGACACAGATACGCAGTATTTT.

This clone was counted a single time. The V call is TRBV11-2, the J call TRBJ1-1; D is unclear. Trimming took 2 bases from V and 0 from J, leaving 13 bases between them. In germline, CDR1 is SGHAT, CDR2 FQNNGV. The CDR3 contains 16 residues. The CDR3 DNA is TGTGCCAGCAGCTTACCCCGGGGTAGGGTGAACACTGAAGCTTTCTTT. Its protein is CASSLPRGRVNTEAFF.

About this clone itself: Other nucleotide sequences from this sample produce the same CDR3. The chain joins TRBV5-1 to TRBJ1-6, with D perhaps matching TRBD1 (6 bases). Germline lookup yields CDR1 SGHRS and CDR2 YFSETQ. The CDR3 runs to 17 residues. Trimming removed 4 bases at V and 0 bases at J, with 14 bases between. CDR3 sequence: CASSNTGQDSYNSPLHF. In DNA, the CDR3 is TGCGCCAGCAGCAACACGGGACAAGACTCCTATAATTCACCCCTCCACTTT.

The gene calls are TRBV4-3 and TRBJ1-2, with 8 bases fitting TRBD1. The length of the CDR3 is 17 residues. The V segment lost 1 base and the J segment 6 bases; nucleotides outside the gene matches: 13. CDR1 is LGHNA, CDR2 YSLEER, per germline. DNA for the CDR3: TGCGCCAGCAGCCAAGGAGTCGGGGCGGACAGGGTAAATGGCTACACCTTC. This gives the protein CASSQGVGADRVNGYTF.

The rearrangement links TRBV6-6 to TRBJ1-2; D not resolved. The CDR3 covers 13 residues. The V and J ends lost 6 bases and 0 bases respectively, with 8 bases between them. Germline V gene sequence: CDR1 MNHNY, CDR2 SVGAGI (reference sequence). Written as DNA, the CDR3 is TGTGCCAGCAGAAACACCCCTAACTATGGCTACACCTTC. Amino acids: CASRNTPNYGYTF.

This clone was seen ten or more times. Here the CDR3 DNA reads TGTGCCAGCAGCCAAGGGGAGGACAGGGTGTACTTC. Its translation is CASSQGEDRVYF. The chain combines TRBV3-1 (or the pseudogene TRBV3-2) with TRBJ2-7; 8 bases are a match to TRBD1. The CDR3 spans 12 residues. CDR1 and CDR2 (germline): LGHDT, YNNKEL (reference sequence). Unmatched junction bases numbered 5, after V lost 1 base and J lost 12 bases.

The CDR3, as DNA: TGCGCCAGCAGCCAAGATTGGAAAACAGGGGTTGGTCCCTACGAGCAGTACTTC. It is translated as CASSQDWKTGVGPYEQYF. The chain carries TRBV4-1 and TRBJ2-5; 7 bases fit TRBD1. With the DNA end fitting TRBJ2-7 better, the J assignment may be wrong. There are 18 residues in the CDR3. Germline CDR1 and CDR2: MGHRA and YSYEKL.